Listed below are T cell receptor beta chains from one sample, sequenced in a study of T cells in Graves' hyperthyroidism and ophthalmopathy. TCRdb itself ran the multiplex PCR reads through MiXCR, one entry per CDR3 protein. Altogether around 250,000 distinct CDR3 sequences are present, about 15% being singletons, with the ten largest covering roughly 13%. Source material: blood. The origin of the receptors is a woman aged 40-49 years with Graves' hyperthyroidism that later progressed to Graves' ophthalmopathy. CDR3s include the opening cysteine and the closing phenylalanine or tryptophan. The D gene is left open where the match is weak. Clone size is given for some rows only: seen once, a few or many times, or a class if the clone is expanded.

cdr3_nt: TGCGCCAGCAGATCCGGGACAGGAATCAATCAGCCCCAGCATTTT
cdr3_aa: CASRSGTGINQPQHF
v_call: TRBV10-2
j_call: TRBJ1-5
clone_size: many
d_call: TRBD1

cdr3_nt: TGTGCCTGGAGTGAATCCTACGAGCAGTACTTC
cdr3_aa: CAWSESYEQYF
v_call: TRBV30
j_call: TRBJ2-7
clone_size: .
d_call: .

cdr3_nt: TGTGCCAGCAGCCCAGGTAGGGGACTAGCTCCCGAGCAGTACTTC
cdr3_aa: CASSPGRGLAPEQYF
v_call: TRBV7-9
j_call: TRBJ2-7
clone_size: many
d_call: TRBD2

cdr3_nt: TGTGCCAGCAGTTCCCAGGGGGCACTCTACGAGCAGTACTTC
cdr3_aa: CASSSQGALYEQYF
v_call: TRBV6-5
j_call: TRBJ2-7
clone_size: .
d_call: TRBD1

cdr3_nt: TGTGCCAGCAGTTCGAAACCGACAGGGCGAGGCACTGAAGCTTTCTTT
cdr3_aa: CASSSKPTGRGTEAFF
v_call: TRBV28
j_call: TRBJ1-1
clone_size: many
d_call: TRBD1

cdr3_nt: TGCAGTGCTAGAGATGGGGGGGTGACAGGGACCGTGAACACTGAAGCTTTCTTT
cdr3_aa: CSARDGGVTGTVNTEAFF
v_call: TRBV20-1
j_call: TRBJ1-1
clone_size: once
d_call: TRBD1

cdr3_nt: TGTGCCAGCAGTTTATGGGGGAGAGGCTACACCTTC
cdr3_aa: CASSLWGRGYTF
v_call: TRBV28
j_call: TRBJ1-2
clone_size: many
d_call: .

cdr3_nt: TGTGCCAGCAGCGTATCAGAGTCCATGGTAGCTGACGAGCAGTACTTC
cdr3_aa: CASSVSESMVADEQYF
v_call: TRBV9
j_call: TRBJ2-7
clone_size: many
d_call: .

cdr3_nt: TGTGCCAGCAGCACAGATCCTACAATTCAGTATTTT
cdr3_aa: CASSTDPTIQYF
v_call: TRBV9
j_call: TRBJ2-3
clone_size: few
d_call: .

cdr3_nt: TGTGCCAGCAGCCCCCAACCGGGACTAGCGCATAGTTATGAGCAGTTCTTC
cdr3_aa: CASSPQPGLAHSYEQFF
v_call: TRBV5-6
j_call: TRBJ2-1
clone_size: many
d_call: TRBD2

cdr3_nt: TGCGCCAGCAGCGGCAGGACAAGCGGAGCCTACGAGCAGTACTTC
cdr3_aa: CASSGRTSGAYEQYF
v_call: TRBV5-1
j_call: TRBJ2-7
clone_size: .
d_call: .

cdr3_nt: TGTGCCAGCAGCCAGTTGGGGAATGAGCAGTTCTTC
cdr3_aa: CASSQLGNEQFF
v_call: TRBV3-1
j_call: TRBJ2-1
clone_size: many
d_call: .

cdr3_nt: TGTGCCAGCAGCACAAGTGGGACAGGGCAAGAGACCCAGTACTTC
cdr3_aa: CASSTSGTGQETQYF
v_call: TRBV9
j_call: TRBJ2-5
clone_size: many
d_call: TRBD1

cdr3_nt: TGCAGCGTCCGGGGGATAGGTCCTGGGACCCAGTACTTC
cdr3_aa: CSVRGIGPGTQYF
v_call: TRBV29-1
j_call: TRBJ2-5
clone_size: many
d_call: .

cdr3_nt: TGTGCCAGCAGCTTGGGTTGGGGTATCCAGCCCCAGCATTTT
cdr3_aa: CASSLGWGIQPQHF
v_call: TRBV5-6
j_call: TRBJ1-5
clone_size: many
d_call: .

cdr3_nt: TGTGCCAGCAGGGGACATTCCACCGGGGAGCTGTTTTTT
cdr3_aa: CASRGHSTGELFF
v_call: TRBV2
j_call: TRBJ2-2
clone_size: .
d_call: .

cdr3_nt: TGTGCCAGCAGTTCCCCCCCGGAGCAGTTCTTC
cdr3_aa: CASSSPPEQFF
v_call: TRBV6-1
j_call: TRBJ2-1
clone_size: many
d_call: .

cdr3_nt: TGCAGCGTTGAAGATCTGCCTAGCGGGGACAGAGAGACCCAGTACTTC
cdr3_aa: CSVEDLPSGDRETQYF
v_call: TRBV29-1
j_call: TRBJ2-5
clone_size: many
d_call: TRBD2

cdr3_nt: TGTGCCAGCAGCCAACTTGGACGAACTTCCTACAATGAGCAGTTCTTC
cdr3_aa: CASSQLGRTSYNEQFF
v_call: TRBV3-1
j_call: TRBJ2-1
clone_size: few
d_call: .

cdr3_nt: TGTGCCAACAGCTTAAAGGCAGGGAATCCCGGGGAGCTGTTTTTT
cdr3_aa: CANSLKAGNPGELFF
v_call: TRBV7-3
j_call: TRBJ2-2
clone_size: few
d_call: .

cdr3_nt: TGTGCCAGCAGTTCTCGACTAGCGGGAGGGATCGGGCAAGAGACCCAGTACTTC
cdr3_aa: CASSSRLAGGIGQETQYF
v_call: TRBV6-2/TRBV6-3
j_call: TRBJ2-5
clone_size: many
d_call: TRBD2

cdr3_nt: TGCAGTCTGGACCCAGGCTCCTACAATGAGCAGTTCTTC
cdr3_aa: CSLDPGSYNEQFF
v_call: TRBV20-1
j_call: TRBJ2-1
clone_size: many
d_call: .

cdr3_nt: TGTGCCAGCAGTGTCAATGGGGGAGGAATGAACACTGAAGCTTTCTTT
cdr3_aa: CASSVNGGGMNTEAFF
v_call: TRBV27
j_call: TRBJ1-1
clone_size: many
d_call: .

cdr3_nt: TGCGCCAGCAGTGAGCCCTACACAGCATACGAGCAGTACTTC
cdr3_aa: CASSEPYTAYEQYF
v_call: TRBV10-2
j_call: TRBJ2-7
clone_size: many
d_call: .

cdr3_nt: TGTGCCAGCAGTCTCCCGCTAGCGGGAGTGGTGAACACCGGGGAGCTGTTTTTT
cdr3_aa: CASSLPLAGVVNTGELFF
v_call: TRBV7-9
j_call: TRBJ2-2
clone_size: few
d_call: TRBD2

cdr3_nt: TGCAGCGGGGGGACAGCAGGTTTGCGGACTGAAGCTTTCTTT
cdr3_aa: CSGGTAGLRTEAFF
v_call: TRBV29-1
j_call: TRBJ1-1
clone_size: .
d_call: TRBD1

cdr3_nt: TGTGCCAGCTCAGGGACCGTGACTATGAGCTACACCTTC
cdr3_aa: CASSGTVTMSYTF
v_call: TRBV18
j_call: TRBJ1-2
clone_size: .
d_call: .

cdr3_nt: TGTGCCAGCAGTTTAATCCCGCCAAGGGGATATTCACCCCTCCACTTT
cdr3_aa: CASSLIPPRGYSPLHF
v_call: TRBV27
j_call: TRBJ1-6
clone_size: many
d_call: .

cdr3_nt: TGTGCCAGCAGCCCGCGACAGGGGGCGGGCGGAAACACCATATATTTT
cdr3_aa: CASSPRQGAGGNTIYF
v_call: TRBV7-2
j_call: TRBJ1-3
clone_size: many
d_call: TRBD1

cdr3_nt: TGTGCCAGCAGCTTTCGACTAGCGGGAGGACCCTACAATGAGCAGTTCTTC
cdr3_aa: CASSFRLAGGPYNEQFF
v_call: TRBV11-2
j_call: TRBJ2-1
clone_size: once
d_call: TRBD2

cdr3_nt: TGTGCCAGTAGTATCGGGGGCCTCTGGGCCAAAAACATTCAGTACTTC
cdr3_aa: CASSIGGLWAKNIQYF
v_call: TRBV19
j_call: TRBJ2-4
clone_size: .
d_call: .

cdr3_nt: TGTGCCAGCAGCTTTCGGGGGCCGGGGATCATTCAGTACTTC
cdr3_aa: CASSFRGPGIIQYF
v_call: TRBV13
j_call: TRBJ2-4
clone_size: once
d_call: .

cdr3_nt: TGTGCCAGCAGTTTTGCAGGTTTTAAGGCTCAGCCCCAGCATTTT
cdr3_aa: CASSFAGFKAQPQHF
v_call: TRBV28
j_call: TRBJ1-5
clone_size: many
d_call: .

cdr3_nt: TGTGCCAGCAGTTGGGAGACTAGCGCCATCGAGCAGTACTTC
cdr3_aa: CASSWETSAIEQYF
v_call: TRBV6-1
j_call: TRBJ2-7
clone_size: many
d_call: TRBD2

cdr3_nt: TGCGCCAGCAGCTTTGCCCTAGCGGGAGTCGGAAAGACCCAGTACTTC
cdr3_aa: CASSFALAGVGKTQYF
v_call: TRBV5-1
j_call: TRBJ2-5
clone_size: many
d_call: TRBD2

cdr3_nt: TGCAGTGCCAGAATAGAAATCACAGACAAGGGGTATAGCAATCAGCCCCAGCATTTT
cdr3_aa: CSARIEITDKGYSNQPQHF
v_call: TRBV20-1
j_call: TRBJ1-5
clone_size: many
d_call: .

cdr3_nt: TGTGCCAGCAGCTTGGCGCTAAGACAAGAGACCCAGTACTTC
cdr3_aa: CASSLALRQETQYF
v_call: TRBV5-6
j_call: TRBJ2-5
clone_size: .
d_call: .

cdr3_nt: TGTGCCAGCAGTTTAATGCCAGGGAGGCACGAGCAGTACTTC
cdr3_aa: CASSLMPGRHEQYF
v_call: TRBV28
j_call: TRBJ2-7
clone_size: many
d_call: .

cdr3_nt: TGTGCCAGCTCTTCCGGGTCTGACAGCTCCTACGAGCAGTACTTC
cdr3_aa: CASSSGSDSSYEQYF
v_call: TRBV18
j_call: TRBJ2-7
clone_size: few
d_call: .

cdr3_nt: TGCGCCAGCAGCCGGATCTACAGCCGAAATGAAAAACTGTGTTTT
cdr3_aa: CASSRIYSRNEKLCF
v_call: TRBV4-1
j_call: TRBJ1-4
clone_size: .
d_call: .

cdr3_nt: TGTGCCAGCAGCTTAACGGGACAGATGACCGGGGAGCTGTTTTTT
cdr3_aa: CASSLTGQMTGELFF
v_call: TRBV7-3
j_call: TRBJ2-2
clone_size: many
d_call: TRBD1

cdr3_nt: TGTGCCACCAGCAGAGACCCCCAGAGATTAGCGGGAGAGCCCTACGAGCAGTACTTC
cdr3_aa: CATSRDPQRLAGEPYEQYF
v_call: TRBV15
j_call: TRBJ2-7
clone_size: few
d_call: TRBD2

cdr3_nt: TGCAGTGCTAGGGCTTTTTGGGTCCCCGCTAGCACAGATACGCAGTATTTT
cdr3_aa: CSARAFWVPASTDTQYF
v_call: TRBV20-1
j_call: TRBJ2-3
clone_size: .
d_call: .

cdr3_nt: TGCGCCAGCAGCCATTCAAACAGGGCCTCTGGAAACACCATATATTTT
cdr3_aa: CASSHSNRASGNTIYF
v_call: TRBV4-1
j_call: TRBJ1-3
clone_size: many
d_call: .

cdr3_nt: TGTGCCAGCAGCTACGACGGCTACTCTGGAAACACCATATATTTT
cdr3_aa: CASSYDGYSGNTIYF
v_call: TRBV11-2
j_call: TRBJ1-3
clone_size: many
d_call: .

cdr3_nt: TGTGCCAGCAGTGAACAGGTGAACACCGGGGAGCTGTTTTTT
cdr3_aa: CASSEQVNTGELFF
v_call: TRBV6-1
j_call: TRBJ2-2
clone_size: many
d_call: .

cdr3_nt: TGTGCCAGTAGGCGCGGGGGGGAAAGGCAGACCCAGTACTTC
cdr3_aa: CASRRGGERQTQYF
v_call: TRBV19
j_call: TRBJ2-5
clone_size: many
d_call: TRBD2

cdr3_nt: TGTGCCAGCAGCGGAGGGACTAGCGGGCCAAACTACGAGCGGGAGCAGTACTTC
cdr3_aa: CASSGGTSGPNYEREQYF
v_call: TRBV9
j_call: TRBJ2-7
clone_size: .
d_call: TRBD2

cdr3_nt: TGTGCCAGCAGCTCTGACAGGGGAGGCAATCAGCCCCAGCATTTT
cdr3_aa: CASSSDRGGNQPQHF
v_call: TRBV7-9
j_call: TRBJ1-5
clone_size: many
d_call: TRBD1

cdr3_nt: TGTGCCAGCAGTTTAGTTCTAGGTTCCTACGAGCAGTACTTC
cdr3_aa: CASSLVLGSYEQYF
v_call: TRBV27
j_call: TRBJ2-7
clone_size: many
d_call: .

cdr3_nt: TGCGCCAGCAGCTTGGCCATAGTAGCGGGAACCTACGAGCAGTACTTC
cdr3_aa: CASSLAIVAGTYEQYF
v_call: TRBV5-1
j_call: TRBJ2-7
clone_size: many
d_call: TRBD2

cdr3_nt: TGTGCCAGTAGTTATGGACAGGCCTACGAGCAGTACTTC
cdr3_aa: CASSYGQAYEQYF
v_call: TRBV19
j_call: TRBJ2-7
clone_size: many
d_call: TRBD1